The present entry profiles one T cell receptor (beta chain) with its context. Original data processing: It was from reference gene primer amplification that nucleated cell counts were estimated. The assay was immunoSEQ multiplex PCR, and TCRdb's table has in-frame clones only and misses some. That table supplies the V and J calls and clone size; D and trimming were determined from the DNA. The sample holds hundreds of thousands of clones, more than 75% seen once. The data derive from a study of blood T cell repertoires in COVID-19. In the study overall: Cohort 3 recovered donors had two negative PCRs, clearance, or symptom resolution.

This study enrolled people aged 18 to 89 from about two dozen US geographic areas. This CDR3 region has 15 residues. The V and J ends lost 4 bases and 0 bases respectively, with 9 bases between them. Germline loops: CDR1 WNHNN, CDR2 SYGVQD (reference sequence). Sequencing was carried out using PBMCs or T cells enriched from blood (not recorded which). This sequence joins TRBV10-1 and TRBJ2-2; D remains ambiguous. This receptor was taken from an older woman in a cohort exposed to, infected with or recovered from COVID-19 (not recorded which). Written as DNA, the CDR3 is TGCGCCAGCAGTGCTGGTAGAGCGAACACCGGGGAGCTGTTTTTT. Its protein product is CASSAGRANTGELFF.